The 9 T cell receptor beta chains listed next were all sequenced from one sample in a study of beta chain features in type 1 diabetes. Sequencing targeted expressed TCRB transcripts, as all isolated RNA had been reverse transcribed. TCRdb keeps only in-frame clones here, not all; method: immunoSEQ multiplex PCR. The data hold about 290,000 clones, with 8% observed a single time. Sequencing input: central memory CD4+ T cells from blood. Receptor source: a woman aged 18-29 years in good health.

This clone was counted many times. CDR3 sequence: CASSGGQLGTQYF. In DNA, the CDR3 is TGTGCCAGTAGTGGCGGACAGTTAGGGACCCAGTACTTC. The chain uses TRBV19 and TRBJ2-5, with D possibly being TRBD1 (6 bases). Germline loops: CDR1 LNHDA, CDR2 SQIVND (reference sequence). The CDR3 totals 13 residues. The V gene lost 5 bases and the J gene lost 7 bases, with 14 bases spanning the gap.

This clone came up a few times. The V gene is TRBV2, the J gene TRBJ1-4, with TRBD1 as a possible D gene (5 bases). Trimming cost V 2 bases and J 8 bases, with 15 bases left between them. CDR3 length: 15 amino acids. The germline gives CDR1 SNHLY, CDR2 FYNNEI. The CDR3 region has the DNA TGTGCCAGCAGTGAACAGGGACCGGGACGCGAAAAACTGTTTTTT. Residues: CASSEQGPGREKLFF.

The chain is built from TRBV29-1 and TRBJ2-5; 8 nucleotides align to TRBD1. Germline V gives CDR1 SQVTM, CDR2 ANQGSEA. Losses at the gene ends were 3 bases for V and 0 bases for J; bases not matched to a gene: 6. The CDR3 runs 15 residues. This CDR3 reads CSVEVLDRDQETQYF. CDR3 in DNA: TGCAGCGTTGAGGTATTGGACAGGGACCAAGAGACCCAGTACTTC.

The chain's CDR3 is CASSPIVPTAGGYEQYF. CDR3 coding DNA: TGTGCCAGCAGTCCGATAGTACCGACAGCGGGGGGCTACGAGCAGTACTTC. V gene TRBV11-2 combines with J gene TRBJ2-7; 9 nucleotides match TRBD2. J was trimmed by 3 bases and V by 6 bases; bases with no gene match: 15. This CDR3 is 17 amino acids long. Germline values: CDR1 SGHAT, CDR2 FQNNGV. Variable domain in full (rest from reference TRBV11-2 and TRBJ2-7): EAGVAQSPRYKIIEKRQSVAFWCNPISGHATLYWYQQILGQGPKLLIQFQNNGVVDDSQLPKDRFSAERLKGVDSTLKIQPAKLEDSAVYLCASSPIVPTAGGYEQYFGPGTRLTVT.

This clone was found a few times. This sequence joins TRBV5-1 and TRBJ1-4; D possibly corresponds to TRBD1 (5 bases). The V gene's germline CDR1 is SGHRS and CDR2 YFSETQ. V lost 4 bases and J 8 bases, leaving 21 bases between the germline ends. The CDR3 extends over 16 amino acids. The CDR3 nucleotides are TGCGCCAGCAGCCTAATTGCCGGGACCGCTCAAGAAAAACTGTTTTTT. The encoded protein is CASSLIAGTAQEKLFF. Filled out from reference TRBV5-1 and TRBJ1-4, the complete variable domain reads KAGVTQTPRYLIKTRGQQVTLSCSPISGHRSVSWYQQTPGQGLQFLFEYFSETQRNKGNFPGRFSGRQFSNSRSEMNVSTLELGDSALYLCASSLIAGTAQEKLFFGSGTQLSVL.

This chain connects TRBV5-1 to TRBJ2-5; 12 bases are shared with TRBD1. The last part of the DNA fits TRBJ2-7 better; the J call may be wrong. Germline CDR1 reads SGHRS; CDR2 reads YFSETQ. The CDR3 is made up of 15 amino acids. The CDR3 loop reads CASSLVGTGGDEQYF. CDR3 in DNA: TGCGCCAGCAGCTTGGTCGGGACAGGGGGCGACGAGCAGTACTTC.

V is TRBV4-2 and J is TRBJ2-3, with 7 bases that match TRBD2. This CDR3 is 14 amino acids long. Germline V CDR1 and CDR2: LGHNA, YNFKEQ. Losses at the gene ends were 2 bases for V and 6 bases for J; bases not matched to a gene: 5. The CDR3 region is CASSQRLASDTQYF. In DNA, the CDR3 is TGTGCCAGCAGCCAAAGACTAGCTTCGGATACGCAGTATTTT.

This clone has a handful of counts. The CDR3 bases are TGTGCCAGCAGTTCGGGACAGGGGGGTTGGCAGCCCCAGCATTTT. This codes for CASSSGQGGWQPQHF. The chain recombines TRBV28 with TRBJ1-5; 11 nucleotides match TRBD1. Unmatched junction bases numbered 6, after V lost 4 bases and J lost 7 bases. Germline V gene data show CDR1 as MDHEN and CDR2 as SYDVKM. This CDR3 contains 15 residues.

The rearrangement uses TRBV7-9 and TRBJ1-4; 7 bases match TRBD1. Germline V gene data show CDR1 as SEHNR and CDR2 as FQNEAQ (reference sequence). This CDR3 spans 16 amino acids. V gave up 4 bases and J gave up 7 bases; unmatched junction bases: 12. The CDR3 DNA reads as TGTGCCAGCAGCTGGGCTTTGGGACAGCGGGTTGAAAAACTGTTTTTT. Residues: CASSWALGQRVEKLFF.